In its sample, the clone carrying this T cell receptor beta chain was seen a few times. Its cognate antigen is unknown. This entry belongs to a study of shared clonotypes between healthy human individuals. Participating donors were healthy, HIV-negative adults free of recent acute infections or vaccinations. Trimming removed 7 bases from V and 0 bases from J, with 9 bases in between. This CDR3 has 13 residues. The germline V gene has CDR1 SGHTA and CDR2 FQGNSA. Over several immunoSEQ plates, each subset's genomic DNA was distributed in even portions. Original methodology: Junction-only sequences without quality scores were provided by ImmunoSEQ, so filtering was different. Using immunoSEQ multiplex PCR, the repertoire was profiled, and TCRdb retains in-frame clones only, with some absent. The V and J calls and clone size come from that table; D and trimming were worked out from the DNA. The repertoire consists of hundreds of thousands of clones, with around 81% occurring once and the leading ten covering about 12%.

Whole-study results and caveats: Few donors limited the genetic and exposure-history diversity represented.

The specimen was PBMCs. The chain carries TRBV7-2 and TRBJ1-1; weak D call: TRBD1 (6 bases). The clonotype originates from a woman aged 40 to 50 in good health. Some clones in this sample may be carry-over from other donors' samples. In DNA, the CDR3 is TGTGCCAGCACCGGACAGATGAACACTGAAGCTTTCTTT. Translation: CASTGQMNTEAFF.